This T cell receptor (beta chain) comes out of a study of blood T cell repertoires in COVID-19 (dated by TCRdb to 2019 to 2021). As for the study more broadly: Collaborator samples came from the United States, Italy and Spain and covered acute and convalescent phases of COVID-19. Where available, HLA class I and class II types were obtained from metadata supplied by the sample provider rather than from assay-based typing. Nearly every sample came with metadata listing a de-identified subject ID, COVID-19 status, age in years and sex. Samples were obtained from the ongoing ImmuneRACE study (first 160 participants) and from 1,254 subjects provided by 6 global collaborators. Subjects who had been exposed to COVID-19, were actively infected with it, or had recovered from it provided the deeply sampled blood TCRbeta repertoires that made up the dataset. The repertoires were released in a freely available public database intended as a resource for research on the immune response to SARS-CoV-2. The prospective study material was composed of cDNA or gDNA derived from T cells, B-cell-depleted T cells, or PBMCs.

Based on the germline V gene, the CDR1 and CDR2 sequences are MNHEY and SVGAGI. The CDR3 measures 15 amino acids from cysteine to phenylalanine. The sequence is cut down to CDR3 DNA, 45 bases in frame from base 1. Here V drops 4 bases and J drops 2 bases, and the junction holds 7 bases not matched to any gene. Whole blood was collected in K2EDTA tubes by collaborating institutions according to the institutions' own protocols. For TCRbeta analysis, collaborator samples were shipped as frozen whole blood, as isolated PBMCs, or as DNA extracted from either sample type. TCRbeta CDR3 regions were amplified from genomic DNA using the immunoSEQ Assay, a bias-controlled multiplex PCR. In the authors' own workflow: Within the assay, amplification of reference gene primers was used to estimate how many nucleated cells each sample contained. Sequence reads were collapsed and filtered to measure the absolute abundance of every unique TCRbeta CDR3 rearrangement. For each sample, productive Simpson clonality was calculated by taking the square root of Simpson's diversity index across productive rearrangements. TCRdb obtained this table from immuneACCESS and retained in-frame rearrangements with V and J assigned. These tables miss some clones; where compared with another copy, unresolved V genes account for less than half of the shortfall, and the remainder is unexplained. V and J calls and clone size follow that table, whereas D and trimming were derived from the DNA. Within this sample are under 90,000 clones, with approximately 90% of them counted one time only. Less than 6.5% of the sample comes from the top ten.

Points the paper makes about the study in general: The amount of clinical and demographic metadata varied by source and participant and was provided uncurated.

Details on this clone: Its antigen specificity is not known. No clone much larger than this one lies a single base away; base qualities are absent.

Input material: peripheral blood. This receptor chain uses TRBV6-5 and TRBJ1-1; the junction holds 7 bases that match TRBD1. This clonotype was obtained from a man in his sixties with acute or convalescent COVID-19. The nucleotide sequence reads as follows: TGTGCCAGCAGTTCCGCGGACAGGATCAACACTGAAGCTTTCTTT. Its protein reads: CASSSADRINTEAFF.